These 22 T cell receptor beta chains originate from one sample sequenced in a study of blood T cells in healthy people across ages (dated by TCRdb to the mid-2010s). Library preparation was by 5' RACE. The second PCR ran for roughly 7 to 11 cycles and used a J-beta primer mix along with a sample-barcoded 5' primer. TCRdb ran its own pipeline on the public reads, namely fastp trimming at Q25 and MiXCR clone calling, and kept in-frame beta chains. Rows are combined by CDR3 protein, so each entry shows the most common genes and DNA. This sample is represented by over 1,500,000 distinct CDR3 sequences; 35% to 50% of them were singletons. The ten most abundant clones make up 20% to 25% of the sample. Sequenced input: blood. The receptors stem from a human donor in good health.

The chain couples TRBV29-1 to TRBJ2-1; a possible D gene is TRBD2 (7 bases). The assigned J gene may be wrong: the sequence end matches TRBJ2-7 better. Germline-derived CDR1 and CDR2 are SQVTM and ANQGSEA. There are 15 residues in the CDR3. DNA for the CDR3: TGCAGCGTAAATCTGAGGGGGGGCAGCTACAATGAGCAGTACTTC. Its protein product is CSVNLRGGSYNEQYF.

The rearrangement uses TRBV20-1 and TRBJ1-1; a possible D gene is TRBD1 (5 bases). The CDR3 is 15 residues long. Per germline, CDR1 DFQATT and CDR2 SNEGSKA (reference sequence). V was cut by 1 base and J by 1 base, with 13 bases left in between. In nucleotides, the CDR3 is TGCAGTGCTAGAGTGTTGGGACCGGCGAACACTGAAGCTTTCTTT. This translates into CSARVLGPANTEAFF.

V usage is TRBV3-1 and J usage is TRBJ1-3; no clear D gene. V gave up 0 bases and J gave up 3 bases, with 15 bases separating them. The CDR3 sequence is 17 residues long. The germline CDR1 and CDR2 sequences are LGHDT and YNNKEL (reference sequence). The CDR3 protein is CASSQERELRDGNTIYF. Written as DNA, the CDR3 is TGTGCCAGCAGCCAAGAGCGCGAATTGAGGGATGGAAACACCATATATTTT.

The chain couples TRBV10-3 to TRBJ1-2; the match to TRBD1 covers 7 bases. Germline V lookup: CDR1 ENHRY, CDR2 SYGVKD. V shed 3 bases and J 7 bases; nucleotides not matched to a gene: 5. This CDR3 region has 13 residues. The CDR3 DNA follows: TGTGCCATCAGTGATGAGGGGGCGGGTGGCTACACCTTC. Translating it yields CAISDEGAGGYTF.

There are a few counts of this clonotype. Written as DNA, the CDR3 is TGTGCCAGCTGCTCCATGGGAAACACCATATATTTT. This gives the protein CASCSMGNTIYF. V gene TRBV5-6 combines with J gene TRBJ1-3; D gene ambiguous. Germline V gene lookup returns CDR1 SGHDT and CDR2 YYEEEE. The CDR3 totals 12 residues. Deletions cut 7 bases from V and 4 bases from J, with 9 bases between. Full variable domain (remainder filled in from reference TRBV5-6 and TRBJ1-3): DAGVTQSPTHLIKTRGQQVTLRCSPKSGHDTVSWYQQALGQGPQFIFQYYEEEERQRGNFPDRFSGHQFPNYSSELNVNALLLGDSALYLCASCSMGNTIYFGEGSWLTVV.

This clonotype came up a few times. V is TRBV6-2 or TRBV6-3 and J is TRBJ2-3, with D possibly matching TRBD2 (5 bases). The CDR3 extends over 16 amino acids. Germline loops: CDR1 MNHEY, CDR2 SVGEGT. Deletions cut 2 bases from V and 2 bases from J, with 14 bases between. CDR3 residues: CASSYPRRVTTDTQYF. The CDR3 DNA sequence: TGTGCCAGCAGTTACCCTCGGCGGGTGACCACAGATACGCAGTATTTT.

The chain links TRBV6-5 to TRBJ2-5; D might be TRBD1 (6 bases). The ends were cut back, 0 bases at V and 3 bases at J, with 20 bases in the middle. The CDR3 loop spans 18 amino acids. Germline loops: CDR1 MNHEY, CDR2 SVGAGI. In nucleotides, the CDR3 is TGTGCCAGCAGTTACTCCGGACCCAATACCGGGACAAAAGAGACCCAGTACTTC. Protein sequence: CASSYSGPNTGTKETQYF.

This clonotype has a handful of counts. The genes are TRBV15 and TRBJ1-2; 9 bases match TRBD1. The CDR3 length is 14 residues. Germline V gene data show CDR1 as LNHNV and CDR2 as YYDKDF (reference sequence). The ends lost 1 base at V and 7 bases at J; junction bases unmatched: 4. Here the CDR3 reads CATSRGQGEIGYTF. The CDR3 coding sequence is TGTGCCACCAGCAGAGGACAGGGGGAGATTGGCTACACCTTC.

This chain links TRBV7-6 with TRBJ2-7; 8 bases are shared with TRBD2. V dropped 5 bases and J dropped 4; count of bases not matched to a gene: 22. CDR1 SGHVS and CDR2 FNYEAQ come from the germline V gene. This CDR3 has 19 amino acids. The CDR3 reads CASSPESNVFGSGGYEQYF. The CDR3 nucleotides are TGTGCCAGCAGCCCAGAATCTAATGTTTTTGGGAGCGGGGGATACGAGCAGTACTTC.

The rearrangement joins TRBV6-2 or TRBV6-3 to TRBJ1-2; D not certain. This CDR3 region has 13 residues. V gave up 8 bases and J gave up 2 bases, with 12 bases separating them. The germline gives CDR1 MNHEY, CDR2 SVGEGT. The CDR3 reads CASVETHNYGYTF. CDR3 sequence (DNA): TGTGCCAGCGTGGAGACACACAACTATGGCTACACCTTC.

The J gene is TRBJ2-1, the V gene TRBV4-3, with TRBD2 identical over 12 bases. The CDR3 is 16 residues long. The J segment lost 5 bases and the V segment lost 1 base, leaving 3 bases of the junction unmatched. The germline V gene has CDR1 LGHNA and CDR2 YSLEER. CDR3 sequence (DNA): TGCGCCAGCAGCCAAGGACTAGCGGGGGCCCACAATGAGCAGTTCTTC. Translating it yields CASSQGLAGAHNEQFF.

This clonotype was seen more than once but under ten times. One end of the junction varies from germline; a read error may be responsible. This chain links TRBV7-7 with TRBJ2-1; either TRBD1 or TRBD2 may fit D (5 bases each). CDR1 is SSHAT and CDR2 is FNYEAQ in the germline V gene (reference sequence). The CDR3 loop spans 13 amino acids. The CDR3 DNA follows: TGTGCTAGCAGCCCAGACTCTGGGGGTGAGCAGTTCTTC. It translates to CASSPDSGGEQFF.

This clonotype was counted between two and nine times. This chain joins TRBV7-2 and TRBJ2-1; D not resolved. CDR3 length: 15 residues. Trimming removed 4 bases at V and 4 bases at J, with 14 bases between. CDR1 is SGHTA and CDR2 is FQGNSA in the germline V gene. CDR3 protein: CASSSRLRQYNEQFF. DNA of the CDR3: TGTGCCAGCAGCTCCAGACTGCGTCAATACAATGAGCAGTTCTTC.

This clonotype appeared a few times. The chain carries TRBV4-1 and TRBJ2-7; D perhaps matches TRBD1 (7 bases). The germline V gene has CDR1 MGHRA and CDR2 YSYEKL. This CDR3 is 15 amino acids long. V was clipped by 2 bases and J by 3 bases, with 14 bases between them. CDR3 DNA sequence: TGCGCCAGCAGCCAACTCCAGGGGGGACACTACGAGCAGTACTTC. Its translation is CASSQLQGGHYEQYF.

This clonotype was observed a few times. V usage is TRBV28 and J usage is TRBJ2-1, with unresolved D. The end of the DNA is better explained by TRBJ2-7, so the J call may be wrong. Germline V gene sequence: CDR1 MDHEN, CDR2 SYDVKM. This CDR3 has 15 amino acids. CDR3 coding DNA: TGTGCCAGCAGTTTAGGGCAAAGCCCCTACAATGAGCAGTACTTC. It encodes CASSLGQSPYNEQYF.

V is TRBV18 and J is TRBJ1-1; the match to TRBD1 covers 9 bases. V shed 3 bases and J 10 bases; nucleotides not matched to a gene: 12. The CDR3 covers 15 residues. The V gene's germline CDR1 is KGHSH and CDR2 LQKENI. CDR3 DNA sequence: TGTGCCAGCTCACCCACGACTGGACAGGGGTCAGGAGCTTTCTTT. Protein product: CASSPTTGQGSGAFF. Complete variable domain (other parts from reference TRBV18 and TRBJ1-1): NAGVMQNPRHLVRRRGQEARLRCSPMKGHSHVYWYRQLPEEGLKFMVYLQKENIIDESGMPKERFSAEFPKEGPSILRIQQVVRGDSAAYFCASSPTTGQGSGAFFGQGTRLTVV.

The chain recombines TRBV25-1 with TRBJ1-1; no clear D gene. V dropped 1 base and J dropped 4 bases, with 19 bases sitting between them. The length of the CDR3 is 17 residues. Germline V gene lookup returns CDR1 MGHDK and CDR2 SYGVNS. The CDR3 region has the DNA TGTGCCAGCAGTGAATGGGGTCCCGGCGGGTTGGGCACTGAAGCTTTCTTT. Protein product: CASSEWGPGGLGTEAFF.

This clonotype has ten or more counts. The genes are TRBV4-2 and TRBJ2-7; either TRBD1 or TRBD2 may supply D (5 bases each). Deletions cut 1 base from V and 3 bases from J, with 13 bases between. CDR3 size: 15 residues. Germline lookup yields CDR1 LGHNA and CDR2 YNFKEQ. The CDR3 nucleotides read TGTGCCAGCAGCCAAGGACAGTCGGGGCTCTACGAGCAGTACTTC. Translating gives CASSQGQSGLYEQYF.

The CDR3 DNA sequence: TGCAGCGTTGATTCCCGAGAGCCAGGATCCCTTTATGAAGCTTTCTTT. Its translation: CSVDSREPGSLYEAFF. The chain is built from TRBV29-1 and TRBJ1-1; no reliable D call. V dropped 3 bases and J dropped 7 bases, with 24 bases sitting between them. The CDR3 is made up of 16 amino acids. Germline V gene lookup returns CDR1 SQVTM and CDR2 ANQGSEA.

The genes are TRBV7-9 and TRBJ2-2, with 11 bases that match TRBD1. CDR3 size: 17 residues. The germline V gene encodes CDR1 SEHNR and CDR2 FQNEAQ (reference sequence). V shed 3 bases, J shed 5 bases, and the junction held 8 bases outside the gene matches. This chain's CDR3 is CASSLNGTGGLTGELFF. CDR3 nucleotides: TGTGCCAGCAGCTTGAACGGGACAGGGGGATTGACCGGGGAGCTGTTTTTT.

This clonotype was counted a few times. V gene TRBV12-5 combines with J gene TRBJ2-3; D unclear. The germline V and J ends were trimmed by 0 bases and 2 bases, with 12 bases remaining between them. This CDR3 spans 16 amino acids. CDR1 is LGHNT, CDR2 FRNRAP, per germline. The CDR3 region has the DNA TGTGCTAGTGGTTTGGTTGTCTCCCAGTACACAGATACGCAGTATTTT. It encodes CASGLVVSQYTDTQYF.

V and J are TRBV18 and TRBJ2-7; 8 nucleotides line up with TRBD2. The germline V gene has CDR1 KGHSH and CDR2 LQKENI. The J segment lost 5 bases and the V segment lost 3 bases, leaving 12 bases of the junction unmatched. The CDR3 runs 16 residues. CDR3 DNA: TGTGCCAGCTCACCTACGGGTAGCGGGGTTTCCCACGAGCAGTACTTC. Its protein product is CASSPTGSGVSHEQYF.